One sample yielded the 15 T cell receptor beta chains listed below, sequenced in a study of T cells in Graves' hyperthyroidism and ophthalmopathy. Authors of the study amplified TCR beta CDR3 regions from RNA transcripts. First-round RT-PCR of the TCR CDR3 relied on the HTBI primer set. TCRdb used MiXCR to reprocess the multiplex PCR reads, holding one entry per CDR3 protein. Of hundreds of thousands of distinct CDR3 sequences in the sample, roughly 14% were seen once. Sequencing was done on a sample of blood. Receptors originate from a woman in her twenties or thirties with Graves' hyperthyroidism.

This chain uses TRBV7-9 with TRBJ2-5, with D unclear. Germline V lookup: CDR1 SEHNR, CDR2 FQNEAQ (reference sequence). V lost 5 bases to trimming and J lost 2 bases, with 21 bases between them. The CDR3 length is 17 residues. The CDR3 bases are TGTGCCAGCAGCCCGCCCTTGGGGTTCAAGAAGCAAGAGACCCAGTACTTC. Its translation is CASSPPLGFKKQETQYF.

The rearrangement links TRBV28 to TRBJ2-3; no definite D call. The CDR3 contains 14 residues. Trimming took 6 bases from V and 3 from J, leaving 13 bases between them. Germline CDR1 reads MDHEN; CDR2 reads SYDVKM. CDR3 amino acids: CASSHSAATDTQYF. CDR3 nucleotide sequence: TGTGCCAGCAGCCATTCAGCAGCTACAGATACGCAGTATTTT.

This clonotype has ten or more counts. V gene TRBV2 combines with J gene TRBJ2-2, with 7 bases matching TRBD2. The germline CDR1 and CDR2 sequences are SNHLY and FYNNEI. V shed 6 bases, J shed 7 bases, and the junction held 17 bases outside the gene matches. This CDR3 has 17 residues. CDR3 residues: CASSIRLGSGGHGELFF. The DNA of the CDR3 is TGTGCCAGCAGCATACGACTTGGCTCGGGGGGTCACGGGGAGCTGTTTTTT.

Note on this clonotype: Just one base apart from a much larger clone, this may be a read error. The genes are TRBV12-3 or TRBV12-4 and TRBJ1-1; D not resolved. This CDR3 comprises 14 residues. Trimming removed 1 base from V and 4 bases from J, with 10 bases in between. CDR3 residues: CASSLVRTPTEAFF. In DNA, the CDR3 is TGTGCCAGCAGTTTAGTCCGGACCCCCACTGAAGCTTTCTTT.

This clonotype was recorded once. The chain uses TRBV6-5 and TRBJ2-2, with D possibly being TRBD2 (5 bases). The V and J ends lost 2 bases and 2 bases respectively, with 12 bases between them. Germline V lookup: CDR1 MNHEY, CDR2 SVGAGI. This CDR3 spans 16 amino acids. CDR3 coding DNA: TGTGCCAGCAGTTACGGAGGACCGACAAACACCGGGGAGCTGTTTTTT. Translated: CASSYGGPTNTGELFF.

CDR3 in amino acids: CASSSIGPSIGETQYF. In DNA, the CDR3 is TGTGCCAGCAGTTCGATCGGCCCCTCAATCGGGGAGACCCAGTACTTC. The chain recombines TRBV27 with TRBJ2-5, with D unclear. The germline CDR1 and CDR2 sequences are MNHEY and SMNVEV (reference sequence). Trimming took 4 bases from V and 5 from J, leaving 20 bases between them. The CDR3 covers 16 residues.

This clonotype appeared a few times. The DNA for the CDR3 is TGTGCCAGCCTCCGGACTAGCGGGAAAGAGACCCAGTACTTC. Its protein is CASLRTSGKETQYF. The chain links TRBV6-2 or TRBV6-3 to TRBJ2-5, with TRBD2 identical over 12 bases. V lost 8 bases, J lost 3 bases, and 4 bases stayed unmatched. CDR3 length equals 14 residues. Looked up from germline, CDR1 is MNHEY and CDR2 is SVGEGT.

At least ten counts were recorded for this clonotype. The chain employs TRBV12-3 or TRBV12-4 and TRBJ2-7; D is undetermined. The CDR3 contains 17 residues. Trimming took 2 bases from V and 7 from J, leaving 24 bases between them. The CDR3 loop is CASSLRPLQESSREQYF. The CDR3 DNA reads TGTGCCAGCAGTTTACGACCCCTTCAGGAAAGTTCGCGGGAGCAGTACTTC.

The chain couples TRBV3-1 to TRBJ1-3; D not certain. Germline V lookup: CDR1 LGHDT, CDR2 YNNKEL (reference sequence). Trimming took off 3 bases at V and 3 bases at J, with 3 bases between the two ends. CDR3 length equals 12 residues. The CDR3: CASSHNGNTIYF. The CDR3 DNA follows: TGTGCCAGCAGCCATAATGGAAACACCATATATTTT.

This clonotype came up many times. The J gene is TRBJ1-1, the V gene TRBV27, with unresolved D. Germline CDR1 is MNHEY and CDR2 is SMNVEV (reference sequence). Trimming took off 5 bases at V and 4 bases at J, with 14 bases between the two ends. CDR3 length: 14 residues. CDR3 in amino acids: CASSTRMDGTEAFF. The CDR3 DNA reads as TGTGCCAGCAGTACCCGAATGGACGGCACTGAAGCTTTCTTT.

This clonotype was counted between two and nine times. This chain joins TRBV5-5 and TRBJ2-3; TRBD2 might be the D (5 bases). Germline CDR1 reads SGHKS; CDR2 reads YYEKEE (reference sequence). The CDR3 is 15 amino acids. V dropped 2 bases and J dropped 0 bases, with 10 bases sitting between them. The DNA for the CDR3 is TGTGCCAGCAGCTTTGAAACGGGGAGCACAGATACGCAGTATTTT. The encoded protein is CASSFETGSTDTQYF. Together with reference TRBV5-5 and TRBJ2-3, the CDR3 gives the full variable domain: DAGVTQSPTHLIKTRGQQVTLRCSPISGHKSVSWYQQVLGQGPQFIFQYYEKEERGRGNFPDRFSARQFPNYSSELNVNALLLGDSALYLCASSFETGSTDTQYFGPGTRLTVL.

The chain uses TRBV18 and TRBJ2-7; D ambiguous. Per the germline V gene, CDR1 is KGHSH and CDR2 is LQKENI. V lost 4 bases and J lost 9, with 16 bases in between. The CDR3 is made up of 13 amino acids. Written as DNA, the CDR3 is TGTGCCAGCTCACAGAAGGACCTCGGTGGGCAGTACTTC. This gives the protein CASSQKDLGGQYF.

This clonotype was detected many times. The CDR3, as DNA: TGCAGCGCTATCAGGGGTGCTAGCGTCTCCTACGAGCAGTACTTC. This translates into CSAIRGASVSYEQYF. The V and J genes are TRBV29-1 and TRBJ2-7; D tentatively reads TRBD1 or TRBD2 (6 bases each). Germline CDR1 SQVTM, CDR2 ANQGSEA. The CDR3 consists of 15 residues. Trimming cost V 7 bases and J 0 bases, with 19 bases left between them.

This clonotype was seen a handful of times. This CDR3 is CASSILLGSGYNEQFF. The CDR3, as DNA: TGTGCCAGTAGTATCCTTCTAGGGAGCGGTTACAATGAGCAGTTCTTC. This chain uses TRBV19 with TRBJ2-1; the D gene is possibly TRBD2 (5 bases). CDR3 size: 16 residues. Germline V lookup: CDR1 LNHDA, CDR2 SQIVND (reference sequence). The ends were cut back, 3 bases at V and 4 bases at J, with 16 bases in the middle.

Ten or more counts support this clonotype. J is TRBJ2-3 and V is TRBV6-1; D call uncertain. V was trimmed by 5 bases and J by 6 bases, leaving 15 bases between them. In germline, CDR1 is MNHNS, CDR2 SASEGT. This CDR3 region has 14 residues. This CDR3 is CASSSAPPKDTQYF. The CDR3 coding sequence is TGTGCCAGCAGTTCCGCCCCCCCCAAGGATACGCAGTATTTT.